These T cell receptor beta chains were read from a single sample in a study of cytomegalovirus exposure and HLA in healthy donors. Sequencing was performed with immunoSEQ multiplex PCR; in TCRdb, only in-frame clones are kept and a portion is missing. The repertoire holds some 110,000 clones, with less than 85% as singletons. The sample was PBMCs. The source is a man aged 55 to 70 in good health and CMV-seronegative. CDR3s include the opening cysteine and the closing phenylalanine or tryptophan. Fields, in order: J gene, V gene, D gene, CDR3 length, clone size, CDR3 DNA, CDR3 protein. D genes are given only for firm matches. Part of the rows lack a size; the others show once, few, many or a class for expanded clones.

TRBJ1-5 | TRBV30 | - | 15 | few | TGTGCCTGGATGGAGGGCCTGGGGATGAATCAGCCCCAGCATTTT | CAWMEGLGMNQPQHF
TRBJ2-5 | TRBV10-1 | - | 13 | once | TGCGCCAGCAGTGATGACAGTCAAGAGACCCAGTACTTC | CASSDDSQETQYF
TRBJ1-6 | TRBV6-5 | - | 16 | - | TGTGCCAGCAGTTACTCCCCGGGGTCTTATAATTCACCCCTCCACTTT | CASSYSPGSYNSPLHF
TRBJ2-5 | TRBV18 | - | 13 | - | TGTGCCAGCTCACCCAGGGATAGGGAGACCCAGTACTTC | CASSPRDRETQYF
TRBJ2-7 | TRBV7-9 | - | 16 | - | TGTGCCAGCAGCTTAGCACGGGTAGGGGTCGGCTACGAGCAGTACTTC | CASSLARVGVGYEQYF
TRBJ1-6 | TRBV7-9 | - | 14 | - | TGTGCCAGCAGAAGCAGGGCCTATAATTCACCCCTCCACTTT | CASRSRAYNSPLHF
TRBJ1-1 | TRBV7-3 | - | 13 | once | TGTGCCAGCAGCTCACAGGTTAACACTGAAGCTTTCTTT | CASSSQVNTEAFF
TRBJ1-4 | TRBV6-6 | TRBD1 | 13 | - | TGTGCCAGCAGTTTTGGGACAGAGAAAAAACTGTTTTTT | CASSFGTEKKLFF
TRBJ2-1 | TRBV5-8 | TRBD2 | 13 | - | TGTGCCAGCAGCCGCCTGACTAGCGATGAGCAGTTCTTC | CASSRLTSDEQFF
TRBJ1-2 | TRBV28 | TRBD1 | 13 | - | TGTGCCAGCAGTCCTGGACAGGGGTCTGGCTACACCTTC | CASSPGQGSGYTF
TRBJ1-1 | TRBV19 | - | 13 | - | TGTGCCAGTACCGAGAGGACTCGCACTGAAGCTTTCTTT | CASTERTRTEAFF
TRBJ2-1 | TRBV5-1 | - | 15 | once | TGCGCCAGCAGCTTGGGCGGCGGATCCTACAATGAGCAGTTCTTC | CASSLGGGSYNEQFF
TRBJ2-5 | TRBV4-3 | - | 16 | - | TGCGCCAGCAGCCAACACCACCAGGGGTACCAAGAGACCCAGTACTTC | CASSQHHQGYQETQYF
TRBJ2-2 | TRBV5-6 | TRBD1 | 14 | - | TGTGCCAGCAAGGGACAGGGTCGTGCCGGGGAGCTGTTTTTT | CASKGQGRAGELFF
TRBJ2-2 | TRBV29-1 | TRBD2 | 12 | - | TGCAGCGGGGGGGGTATGGGCGGGGAGCTGTTTTTT | CSGGGMGGELFF
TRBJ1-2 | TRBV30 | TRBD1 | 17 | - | TGTGCCTGGGTTTCATGGTCTGGCAGGGGGGCATCGCGCGGCTACACCTTC | CAWVSWSGRGASRGYTF
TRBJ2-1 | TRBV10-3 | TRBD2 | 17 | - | TGTGCCATCAGTGGGACTAGCGGGGGCGACTCCTACAATGAGCAGTTCTTC | CAISGTSGGDSYNEQFF
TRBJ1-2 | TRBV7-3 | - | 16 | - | TGTGCCAGCAGCTTACTAATCGGACAGCTCTACTATGGCTACACCTTC | CASSLLIGQLYYGYTF
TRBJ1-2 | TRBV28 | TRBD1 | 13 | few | TGTGCCAGCAGTGAGGACAGGGTTTATGGCTACACCTTC | CASSEDRVYGYTF
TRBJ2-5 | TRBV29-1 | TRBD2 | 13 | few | TGCAGCGTTGACAGCGGGGGGGTAGAGACCCAGTACTTC | CSVDSGGVETQYF
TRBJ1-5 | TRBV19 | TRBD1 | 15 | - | TGTGCCAGTAGTTGGGGACAGACTAGCAATCAGCCCCAGCATTTT | CASSWGQTSNQPQHF
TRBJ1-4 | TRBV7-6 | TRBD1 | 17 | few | TGTGCCAGCAGCTTAAGCTGGCTGGGACAGGGAGATGAAAAACTGTTTTTT | CASSLSWLGQGDEKLFF
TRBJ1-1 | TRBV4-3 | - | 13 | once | TGCGCCAGCAGTCGAGGGGGGGACACTGAAGCTTTCTTT | CASSRGGDTEAFF
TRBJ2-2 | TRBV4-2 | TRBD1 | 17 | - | TGTGCCAGCAGCCAAGTAAGAGGACAGGGGTCGACCGGGGAGCTGTTTTTT | CASSQVRGQGSTGELFF
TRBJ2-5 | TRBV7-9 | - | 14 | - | TGTGCCAGCAGCTTAGAAGGCCGGCGGGTGGTAGGGAACTTC | CASSLEGRRVVGNF
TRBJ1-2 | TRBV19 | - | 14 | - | TGTGCCAGTACCCCCGACAGACGAAGGGATGGCTACACCTTC | CASTPDRRRDGYTF
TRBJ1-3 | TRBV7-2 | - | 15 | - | TGTGCCAGCAGCTCCGCAAACTCCCGGGGAAACACCATATATTTT | CASSSANSRGNTIYF
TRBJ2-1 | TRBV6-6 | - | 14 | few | TGTGCCAGCAGTTACATGGGTGTCTTTCGGGTGCAGTTCTTC | CASSYMGVFRVQFF
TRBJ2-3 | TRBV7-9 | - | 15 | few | TGTGCCAGCAGCGCTACCGCCTTAGTAGAAGATACGCAGTATTTT | CASSATALVEDTQYF
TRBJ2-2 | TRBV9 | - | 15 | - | TGTGCCAGCAGCGAGTGGGGGGAGAACACCGGGGAGCTGTTTTTT | CASSEWGENTGELFF
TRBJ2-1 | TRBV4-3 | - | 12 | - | TGCGCCAGCAGCCAACGGCTAGGCAAGCAGTTCTTC | CASSQRLGKQFF
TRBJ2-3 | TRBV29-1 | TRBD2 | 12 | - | TGCAGCGTTACGGGGGGGATAGATACGCAGTATTTT | CSVTGGIDTQYF
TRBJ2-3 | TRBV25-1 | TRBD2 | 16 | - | TGTGCCAGCAGTGAAAATATAGCGGGGGGCGTAGATACGCAGTATTTT | CASSENIAGGVDTQYF
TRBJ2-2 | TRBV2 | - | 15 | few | TGTGCCAGCAGCGGGGTGGGACTTAAGGCCGGGGAGCTGTTTTTT | CASSGVGLKAGELFF
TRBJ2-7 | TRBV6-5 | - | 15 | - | TGTGCCAGCAGTTTACTTACAGGGGGGGTTTTCGCGCAGTACTTC | CASSLLTGGVFAQYF
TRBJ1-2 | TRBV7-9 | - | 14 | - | TGTGCCAGCAGCTTAGGGTCCACCCCGGGATCCTACACCTTC | CASSLGSTPGSYTF
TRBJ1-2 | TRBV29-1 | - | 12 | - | TGCAGCGTTGCGGAAGGGGGCTATGGCTACACCTTC | CSVAEGGYGYTF
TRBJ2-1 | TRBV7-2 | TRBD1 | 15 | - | TGTGCCAGCAGCTCACAGGGGTTCACCTACAATGAGCAGTTCTTC | CASSSQGFTYNEQFF
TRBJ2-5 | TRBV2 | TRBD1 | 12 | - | TGTGCCCAGGGGACAGGAAAAGAGACCCAGTACTTC | CAQGTGKETQYF
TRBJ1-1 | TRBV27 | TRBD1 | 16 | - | TGTGCCAGCAGTCCCTTCTCACAGGGGGGGAACACTGAAGCTTTCTTT | CASSPFSQGGNTEAFF
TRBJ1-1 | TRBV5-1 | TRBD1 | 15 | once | TGCGCCAGCTATCGGACAGGGGGTATAGTCACTGAAGCTTTCTTT | CASYRTGGIVTEAFF
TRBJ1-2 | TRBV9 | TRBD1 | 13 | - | TGTGCCAGCAGCGTAACAGGGGTCTATGGCTACACCTTC | CASSVTGVYGYTF
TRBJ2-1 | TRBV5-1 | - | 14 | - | TGCGCCAGCAGCCCGTTAACTCACGACAATGAGCAGTTCTTC | CASSPLTHDNEQFF
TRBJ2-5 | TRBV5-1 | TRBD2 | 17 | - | TGCGCCAGCAACCTAATAGCGGGGGGCCCTCAGGGGGAGACCCAGTACTTC | CASNLIAGGPQGETQYF
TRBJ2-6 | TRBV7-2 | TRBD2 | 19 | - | TGTGCCAGCAGCTTAGTTAGCCAGGGACTAGCGTCTGGGGCCAACGTCCTGACTTTC | CASSLVSQGLASGANVLTF
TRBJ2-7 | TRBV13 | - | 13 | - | TGTGCCAGCAGCTTAGATCCTAGTCAGGAGCAGTACTTC | CASSLDPSQEQYF
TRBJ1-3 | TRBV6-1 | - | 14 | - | TGTGCCAGCACCCGCCGGGGCTCTGGAAACACCATATATTTT | CASTRRGSGNTIYF
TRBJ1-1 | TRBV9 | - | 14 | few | TGTGCCAGCAGCGTGGGGGGAATGAACACTGAAGCTTTCTTT | CASSVGGMNTEAFF
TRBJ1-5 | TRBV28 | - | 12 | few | TGTGCCAGCAAATACAGCTATCAGCCCCAGCATTTT | CASKYSYQPQHF
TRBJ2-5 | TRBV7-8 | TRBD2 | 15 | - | TGTGCCAGCAGTCCGCGGGGGGACCAAGAAGAGACCCAGTACTTC | CASSPRGDQEETQYF
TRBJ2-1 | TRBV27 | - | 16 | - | TGTGCCAGCAGTTCCCCTAGGGGGGGGAAGTACAATGAGCAGTTCTTC | CASSSPRGGKYNEQFF
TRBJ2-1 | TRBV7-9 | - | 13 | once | TGTGCCAGCAGCTTAGCGGCCGACAATGAGCAGTTCTTC | CASSLAADNEQFF
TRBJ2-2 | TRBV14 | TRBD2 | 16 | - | TGTGCCAGCAGCCAAGGACTAGCGGCTAACACCGGGGAGCTGTTTTTT | CASSQGLAANTGELFF
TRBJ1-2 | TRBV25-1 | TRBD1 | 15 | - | TGTGCCAGCAGTGAGATTGACAGGGGAGGAGATGGCTACACCTTC | CASSEIDRGGDGYTF